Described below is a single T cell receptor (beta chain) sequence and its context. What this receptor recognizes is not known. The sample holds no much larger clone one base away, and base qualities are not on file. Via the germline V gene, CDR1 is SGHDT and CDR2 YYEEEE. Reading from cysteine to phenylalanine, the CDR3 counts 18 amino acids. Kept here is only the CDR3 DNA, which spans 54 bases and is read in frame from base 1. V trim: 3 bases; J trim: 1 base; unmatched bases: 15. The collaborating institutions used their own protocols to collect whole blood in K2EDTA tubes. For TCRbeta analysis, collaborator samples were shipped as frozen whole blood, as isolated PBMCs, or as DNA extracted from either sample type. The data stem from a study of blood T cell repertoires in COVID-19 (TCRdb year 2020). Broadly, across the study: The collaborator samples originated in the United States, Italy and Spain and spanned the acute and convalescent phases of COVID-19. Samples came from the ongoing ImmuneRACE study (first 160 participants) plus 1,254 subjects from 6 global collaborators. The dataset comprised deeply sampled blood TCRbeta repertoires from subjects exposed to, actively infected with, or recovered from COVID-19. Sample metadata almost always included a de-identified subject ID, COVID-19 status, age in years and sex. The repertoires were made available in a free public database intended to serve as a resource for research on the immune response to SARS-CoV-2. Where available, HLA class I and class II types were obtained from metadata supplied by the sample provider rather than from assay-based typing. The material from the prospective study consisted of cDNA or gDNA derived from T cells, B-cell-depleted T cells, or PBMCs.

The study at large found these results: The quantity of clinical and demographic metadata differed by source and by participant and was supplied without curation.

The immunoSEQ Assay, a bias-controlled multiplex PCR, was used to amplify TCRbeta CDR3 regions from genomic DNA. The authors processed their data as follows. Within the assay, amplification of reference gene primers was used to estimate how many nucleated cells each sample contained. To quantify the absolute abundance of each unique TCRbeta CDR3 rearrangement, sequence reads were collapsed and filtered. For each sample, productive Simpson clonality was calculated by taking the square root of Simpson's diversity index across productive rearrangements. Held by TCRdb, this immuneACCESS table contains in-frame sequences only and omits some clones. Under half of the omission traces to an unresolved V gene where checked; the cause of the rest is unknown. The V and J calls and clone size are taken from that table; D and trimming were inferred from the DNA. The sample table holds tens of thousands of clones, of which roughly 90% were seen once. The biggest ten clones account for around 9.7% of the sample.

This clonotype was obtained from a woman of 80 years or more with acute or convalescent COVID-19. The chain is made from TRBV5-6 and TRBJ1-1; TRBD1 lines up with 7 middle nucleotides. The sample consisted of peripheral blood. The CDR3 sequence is CASSSMLATQGRNTEAFF. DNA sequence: TGTGCCAGCAGCTCGATGCTGGCAACACAGGGGCGGAACACTGAAGCTTTCTTT.